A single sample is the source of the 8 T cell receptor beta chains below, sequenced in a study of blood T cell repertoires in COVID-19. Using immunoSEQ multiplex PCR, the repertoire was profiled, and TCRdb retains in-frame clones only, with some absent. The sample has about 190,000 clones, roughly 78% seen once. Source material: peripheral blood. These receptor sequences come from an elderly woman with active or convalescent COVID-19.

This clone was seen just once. Written as DNA, the CDR3 is TGTGCCAGTACCGGGACAGGGCGGGGAAACACCATATATTTT. Its translation: CASTGTGRGNTIYF. The chain uses TRBV19 and TRBJ1-3; TRBD1 matches 9 bases. The CDR3 sequence is 14 residues long. Germline-derived CDR1 and CDR2 are LNHDA and SQIVND (reference sequence). With V trimmed by 7 bases and J by 4 bases, 5 bases remained unmatched.

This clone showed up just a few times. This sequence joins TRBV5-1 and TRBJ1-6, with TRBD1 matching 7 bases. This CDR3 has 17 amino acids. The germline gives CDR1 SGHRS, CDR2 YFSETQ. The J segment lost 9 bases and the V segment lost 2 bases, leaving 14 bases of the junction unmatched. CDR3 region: CASSFDSLAGGGSPLHF. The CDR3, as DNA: TGCGCCAGCAGCTTCGATTCGTTGGCAGGGGGAGGTTCACCCCTCCACTTT.

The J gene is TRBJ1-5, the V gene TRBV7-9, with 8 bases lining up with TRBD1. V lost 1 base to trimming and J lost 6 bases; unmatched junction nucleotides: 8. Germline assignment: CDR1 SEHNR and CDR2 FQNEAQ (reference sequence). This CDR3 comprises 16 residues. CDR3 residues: CASSLGSGGSGQPQHF. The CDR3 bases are TGTGCCAGCAGCTTAGGTTCAGGGGGCTCGGGTCAGCCCCAGCATTTT. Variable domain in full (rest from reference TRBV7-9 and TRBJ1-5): DTGVSQNPRHKITKRGQNVTFRCDPISEHNRLYWYRQTLGQGPEFLTYFQNEAQLEKSRLLSDRFSAERPKGSFSTLEIQRTEQGDSAMYLCASSLGSGGSGQPQHFGDGTRLSIL.

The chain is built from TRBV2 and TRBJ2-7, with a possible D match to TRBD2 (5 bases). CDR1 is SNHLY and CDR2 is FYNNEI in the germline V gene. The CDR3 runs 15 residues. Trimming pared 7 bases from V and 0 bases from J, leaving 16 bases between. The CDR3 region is CASTLGGAASYEQYF. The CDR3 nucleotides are TGTGCCAGCACTCTAGGAGGAGCTGCCTCCTACGAGCAGTACTTC. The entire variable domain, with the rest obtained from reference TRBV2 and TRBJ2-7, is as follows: EPEVTQTPSHQVTQMGQEVILRCVPISNHLYFYWYRQILGQKVEFLVSFYNNEISEKSEIFDDQFSVERPDGSNFTLKIRSTKLEDSAMYFCASTLGGAASYEQYFGPGTRLTVT.

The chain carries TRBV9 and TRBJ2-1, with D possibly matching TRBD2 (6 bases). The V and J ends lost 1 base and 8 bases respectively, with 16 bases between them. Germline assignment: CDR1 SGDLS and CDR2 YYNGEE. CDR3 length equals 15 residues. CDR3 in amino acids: CASSVRLGTQDEQFF. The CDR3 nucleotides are TGTGCCAGCAGCGTAAGGTTAGGGACTCAGGATGAGCAGTTCTTC.

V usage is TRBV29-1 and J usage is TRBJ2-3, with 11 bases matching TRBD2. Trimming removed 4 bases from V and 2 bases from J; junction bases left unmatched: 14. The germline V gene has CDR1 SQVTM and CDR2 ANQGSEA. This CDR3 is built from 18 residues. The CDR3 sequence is CSVAGTSGGLDITDTQYF. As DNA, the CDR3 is TGCAGCGTTGCAGGTACTAGCGGGGGCCTAGATATCACAGATACGCAGTATTTT.

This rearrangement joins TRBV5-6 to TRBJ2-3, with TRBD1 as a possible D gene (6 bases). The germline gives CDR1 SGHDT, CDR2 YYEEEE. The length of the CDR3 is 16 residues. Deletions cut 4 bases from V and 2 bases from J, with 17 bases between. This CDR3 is CASSKTMDSYTDTQYF. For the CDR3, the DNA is TGTGCCAGCAGCAAGACCATGGACAGCTACACAGATACGCAGTATTTT. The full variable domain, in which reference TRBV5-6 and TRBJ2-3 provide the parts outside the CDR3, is DAGVTQSPTHLIKTRGQQVTLRCSPKSGHDTVSWYQQALGQGPQFIFQYYEEEERQRGNFPDRFSGHQFPNYSSELNVNALLLGDSALYLCASSKTMDSYTDTQYFGPGTRLTVL.

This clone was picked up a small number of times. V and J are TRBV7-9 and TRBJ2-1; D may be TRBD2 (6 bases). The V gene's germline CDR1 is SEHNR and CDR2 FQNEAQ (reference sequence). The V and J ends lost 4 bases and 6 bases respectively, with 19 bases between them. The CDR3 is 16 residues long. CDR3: CASSSVSYRGFNEQFF. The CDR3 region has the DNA TGTGCCAGCAGCTCAGTAAGCTATCGGGGGTTCAATGAGCAGTTCTTC.